This T cell receptor beta chain was sequenced for a study of T-cell memory formation after mild COVID-19. Overall study: Largely, the TCR clusters proved donor specific.

V gave up 0 bases and J gave up 9 bases, with 15 bases separating them. The germline V gene encodes CDR1 SGHRS and CDR2 YFSETQ. The CDR3 is made up of 14 amino acids. General study results and limits: Contracting clones localized mainly to CM and EM when CD4+ and mainly to EMRA when CD8+. Contracting clones from day 15 to 85 showed balanced CD4/CD8; later expanders favored CD4+.

Employing constant-segment primers, 5'RACE generated TCR alpha and TCR beta cDNA libraries bearing sample barcodes and UMIs. TCRdb ran MiXCR on the 5' RACE reads and lists one entry per CDR3 protein. The data contain 210,000 or so distinct CDR3 sequences, roughly a tenth of them seen just once; the ten biggest clones take up just over 3%. About this clonotype: The antigen is undetermined.

The specimen was PBMCs or a T cell subset sorted from them (not recorded which). This chain uses TRBV5-1 with TRBJ1-2; a possible D gene is TRBD1 (6 bases). The source of this sequence is a man aged 18 to 35 who had mild COVID-19 (a few samples of this study predate the infection). Cell type and time point are not known. The DNA for the CDR3 is TGCGCCAGCAGCTTGGCCGACAGGACTCACCGCTACACCTTC. Its protein is CASSLADRTHRYTF.